The subject of this entry is one T cell receptor (beta chain). The antigen is undetermined. This record belongs to a study of cytomegalovirus exposure and HLA in healthy donors. A multiplex PCR was run with 60 Vbeta primers and 13 Jbeta primers. The assay was immunoSEQ multiplex PCR, and TCRdb's table has in-frame clones only and misses some. The sample holds approximately 150,000 clones, over 60% seen once. The study sampled nominally healthy donors, though unrecorded immune exposures were likely. Germline CDR1 and CDR2: LNHDA and SQIVND (reference sequence). CDR3 length: 15 residues. The trim removed 3 bases at V and 2 bases at J, leaving 3 bases unmatched. Overall study findings and caveats: Published work reported that the classifier diagnosed cytomegalovirus status with high specificity and sensitivity. Some V segments (TRBV6-2 and TRBV6-3 among them) were excluded as indistinguishable. Later on, a genetic analysis was performed. It linked a missense variant in DCLRE1C with V- and J-gene trimming of TCR beta.

Material for sequencing was PBMCs. This rearrangement joins TRBV19 to TRBJ1-3; 8 bases map to TRBD1. The receptor was derived from a woman between 40 and 55 years old in good health and CMV-seronegative. In DNA form, the CDR3 reads TGTGCCAGTAGTATGGTACAGGGGGCTGGAAACACCATATATTTT. Translating it yields CASSMVQGAGNTIYF.